These 28 T cell receptor beta chains were sequenced from one sample in a study of blood T cells in healthy people across ages. A J-beta primer mix and a sample-barcoded 5' primer were used in a second PCR of about 7 to 12 cycles. In TCRdb, the 5' RACE reads were re-called with MiXCR into one record per CDR3 protein. This table has fewer than 800,000 distinct CDR3 sequences, about 32% appearing once. Sequenced material: blood. The receptors derive from a woman older than 75 in good health.

The chain couples TRBV15 to TRBJ1-5; perhaps TRBD1 as D (6 bases). The germline V and J ends were trimmed by 0 bases and 0 bases, with 21 bases remaining between them. Germline assignment: CDR1 LNHNV and CDR2 YYDKDF (reference sequence). The CDR3 totals 20 residues. The CDR3 DNA reads as TGTGCCACCAGCAGAGATAGGGGGGGTGGTGCGAGCGTTAGCAATCAGCCCCAGCATTTT. It encodes CATSRDRGGGASVSNQPQHF.

V gene TRBV20-1 combines with J gene TRBJ1-1; unclear D gene. The germline CDR1 and CDR2 sequences are DFQATT and SNEGSKA (reference sequence). The V end lost 6 bases, the J end lost 1 base, and 9 bases lay between the germline ends. This CDR3 region has 12 residues. The CDR3 sequence: CSAERTNTEAFF. CDR3 coding DNA: TGCAGTGCGGAACGGACGAACACTGAAGCTTTCTTT.

V usage is TRBV28 and J usage is TRBJ2-5, with 7 bases fitting TRBD1. V trimming: 4 bases; J trimming: 5 bases; junction bases outside the gene matches: 10. Germline V gene lookup returns CDR1 MDHEN and CDR2 SYDVKM. The CDR3 length is 15 residues. The CDR3 sequence is CASSSPTGDRETQYF. The CDR3 nucleotides are TGTGCCAGCAGTTCCCCCACAGGGGACCGGGAGACCCAGTACTTC.

This clonotype was recorded at least ten times. The chain employs TRBV27 and TRBJ2-7, with D possibly matching TRBD2 (6 bases). Trimming took off 5 bases at V and 0 bases at J, with 17 bases between the two ends. Germline V gene lookup returns CDR1 MNHEY and CDR2 SMNVEV (reference sequence). The CDR3 covers 16 residues. The CDR3: CASSPISWDSSYEQYF. As DNA, the CDR3 is TGTGCCAGCAGTCCCATATCGTGGGACTCCTCCTACGAGCAGTACTTC.

The rearrangement uses TRBV3-1 and TRBJ2-2; D gene uncertain. CDR3 size: 15 residues. Germline CDR1 is LGHDT and CDR2 is YNNKEL (reference sequence). The V end lost 4 bases, the J end lost 0 bases, and 9 bases lay between the germline ends. CDR3 nucleotide sequence: TGTGCCAGCAGCCGAAGAGCCACGAACACCGGGGAGCTGTTTTTT. This sequence encodes CASSRRATNTGELFF.

This chain uses TRBV6-1 with TRBJ1-6, with 8 bases fitting TRBD1. The CDR3 loop spans 15 amino acids. Germline CDR1 is MNHNS and CDR2 is SASEGT. The trim removed 1 base at V and 6 bases at J, leaving 2 bases unmatched. The CDR3 bases are TGTGCCAGCAGTGAAGAGGACAGGGTTAATTCACCCCTCCACTTT. This sequence encodes CASSEEDRVNSPLHF.

This clonotype occurred many times. This chain links TRBV20-1 with TRBJ1-1, with a weak D call TRBD1 (6 bases). The ends were cut back, 6 bases at V and 0 bases at J, with 11 bases in the middle. The CDR3 extends over 13 amino acids. From germline, CDR1 is DFQATT and CDR2 SNEGSKA (reference sequence). CDR3 region: CSAGQRMNTEAFF. CDR3 DNA: TGCAGTGCAGGACAGCGCATGAACACTGAAGCTTTCTTT.

As regards this clonotype: This may be a read error, as it is one base from a much larger clone. The chain employs TRBV7-2 and TRBJ2-3; D remains ambiguous. V was cut by 5 bases and J by 3 bases, with 18 bases left in between. The CDR3 runs to 16 residues. Looked up from germline, CDR1 is SGHTA and CDR2 is FQGNSA. DNA for the CDR3: TGTGCCAGCAGCCTTAACGCAGTAAACCCGACAGATACGCAGTATTTT. It encodes CASSLNAVNPTDTQYF.

The sample holds many counts of this clonotype. The V call is TRBV6-6, the J call TRBJ2-7; D call uncertain. V was pared by 2 bases and J by 2 bases, with 7 bases between. The CDR3 extends over 13 amino acids. CDR1 is MNHNY and CDR2 is SVGAGI in the germline V gene (reference sequence). CDR3 protein: CASSYLAAYEQYF. The CDR3 DNA follows: TGTGCCAGCAGTTACCTGGCTGCCTACGAGCAGTACTTC.

The chain employs TRBV10-2 and TRBJ2-2; 16 bases agree with TRBD2. V lost 6 bases and J lost 6; bases outside the gene matches: 7. Germline loops: CDR1 WSHSY, CDR2 SAAADI. The CDR3 is 17 amino acids. Written as DNA, the CDR3 is TGCGCCAGCAGGGGACTAGCGGGGGGGCTCCTACCCGGGGAGCTGTTTTTT. Encoded protein: CASRGLAGGLLPGELFF.

J is TRBJ1-6 and V is TRBV7-2; D is perhaps TRBD1 (5 bases). Germline CDR1 reads SGHTA; CDR2 reads FQGNSA. The CDR3 is made up of 15 amino acids. V was shortened by 1 base and J by 11 bases, with 15 bases between the two germline ends. CDR3 nucleotide sequence: TGTGCCAGCAGCTTAGGACCGGGCCGGGGGACACCCCTCCACTTT. This codes for CASSLGPGRGTPLHF.

This clonotype was seen repeatedly, ten times or more. V and J are TRBV12-5 and TRBJ2-1; 9 nucleotides agree with TRBD2. The CDR3 contains 18 residues. Per the germline V gene, CDR1 is LGHNT and CDR2 is FRNRAP. J lost 5 bases, V lost 0 bases, and 11 bases had no gene match. CDR3 DNA sequence: TGTGCTAGTGGTTTGGTAATCGGCCCGCGGGGGGGGAACAATGAGCAGTTCTTC. Translated: CASGLVIGPRGGNNEQFF.

This clonotype was observed at least ten times. The gene calls are TRBV6-5 and TRBJ1-6; D gene ambiguous. There are 14 residues in the CDR3. Trimming took off 6 bases at V and 7 bases at J, with 13 bases between the two ends. Germline V lookup: CDR1 MNHEY, CDR2 SVGAGI. The CDR3 coding sequence is TGTGCCAGCAGGGACCTCGGGCTGAATTCACCCCTCCACTTT. Amino acid sequence: CASRDLGLNSPLHF.

About this clonotype itself: The junction does not match germline at one end; this may be a read error. This chain connects TRBV12-3 or TRBV12-4 to TRBJ2-3; D remains unclear. This CDR3 has 12 amino acids. The CDR3 spells CASSLISDMQYF. CDR3 DNA: TGTGCCAGCAGTCTCATATCAGATATGCAGTATTTC.

This clonotype occurred many times. The V and J genes are TRBV20-1 and TRBJ1-3; D is possibly TRBD1 (5 bases). This CDR3 has 15 residues. V lost 3 bases and J 4 bases, leaving 16 bases between the germline ends. Germline-derived CDR1 and CDR2 are DFQATT and SNEGSKA (reference sequence). The CDR3 sequence: CSASPPGPGGNTIYF. DNA of the CDR3: TGCAGTGCTAGTCCTCCGGGACCGGGGGGAAACACCATATATTTT.

This clonotype was seen at least ten times. The chain joins TRBV5-1 to TRBJ2-3, with TRBD2 matching 10 bases. V was clipped by 0 bases and J by 6 bases; unmatched bases: 7. The CDR3 totals 16 residues. Per germline, CDR1 SGHRS and CDR2 YFSETQ. For the CDR3, the DNA is TGCGCCAGCAGCTTGGATTCTAGCGGGGGCGGGGATACGCAGTATTTT. This codes for CASSLDSSGGGDTQYF.

This clonotype was counted a few times. This chain links TRBV4-2 with TRBJ1-1; D gene uncertain. This CDR3 spans 12 amino acids. With 5 bases removed from V and 3 bases from J, the gap between germline ends came to 7 bases. Germline-derived CDR1 and CDR2 are LGHNA and YNFKEQ. CDR3 amino acids: CASSYEDTEAFF. DNA for the CDR3: TGTGCCAGCAGCTATGAGGACACTGAAGCTTTCTTT.

This clonotype was detected ten times or more. V is TRBV7-6 and J is TRBJ2-2; no firm D call. The CDR3 covers 15 residues. CDR1 is SGHVS and CDR2 is FNYEAQ in the germline V gene. The ends were cut back, 2 bases at V and 2 bases at J, with 9 bases in the middle. The CDR3 region is CASSLLPGNTGELFF. CDR3 nucleotides: TGTGCCAGCAGCTTATTGCCCGGAAACACCGGGGAGCTGTTTTTT. Using reference TRBV7-6 and TRBJ2-2 for the parts outside the CDR3, the full variable domain is GAGVSQSPRYKVTKRGQDVALRCDPISGHVSLYWYRQALGQGPEFLTYFNYEAQQDKSGLPNDRFSAERPEGSISTLTIQRTEQRDSAMYRCASSLLPGNTGELFFGEGSRLTVL.

This clonotype was detected ten times or more. The chain couples TRBV12-3 or TRBV12-4 to TRBJ1-4; possibly TRBD1 for D (5 bases). Deletions cut 8 bases from V and 4 bases from J, with 14 bases between. The CDR3 length is 14 residues. CDR3 DNA sequence: TGTGCCAGCTGGGGTGGGACCGGTAATGAAAAACTGTTTTTT. It specifies CASWGGTGNEKLFF.

A remark on this clonotype: The junction shows a germline mismatch at one end, possibly a read error. The chain couples TRBV2 to TRBJ1-5; the match to TRBD1 covers 7 bases. This CDR3 is 16 amino acids long. Germline CDR1 is SNHLY and CDR2 is FYNNEI. In nucleotides, the CDR3 is TGTGCCAGCAGAACAGGGGCAGGGATCGGCAATCAGTCCCAGCATTTT. Its translation: CASRTGAGIGNQSQHF.

V usage is TRBV9 and J usage is TRBJ2-2; D may be TRBD1 (6 bases). From germline, CDR1 is SGDLS and CDR2 YYNGEE. V lost 6 bases, J lost 4 bases, and 16 bases lay in between. The CDR3 runs 15 residues. This CDR3 is CASTTLDRPTGELFF. The CDR3 bases are TGTGCCAGCACGACTTTAGACAGGCCCACCGGGGAGCTGTTTTTT.

The V gene is TRBV29-1, the J gene TRBJ2-4, with 10 bases lining up with TRBD1. TRBJ2-7 matches the DNA end more closely, so the J call is doubtful. Germline assignment: CDR1 SQVTM and CDR2 ANQGSEA. This CDR3 has 13 residues. The CDR3 sequence is CSATRDRGYEQYF. The CDR3 DNA sequence: TGCAGCGCAACCCGGGACAGGGGCTACGAGCAGTACTTC.

The chain joins TRBV18 to TRBJ2-7; D is unclear. The CDR3 is 15 residues long. The germline CDR1 and CDR2 sequences are KGHSH and LQKENI. V lost 2 bases to trimming and J lost 0 bases, with 11 bases between them. The CDR3 DNA reads TGTGCCAGCTCACCAAAGACTTCGAGCTCCTACGAGCAGTACTTC. It is translated as CASSPKTSSSYEQYF.

This clonotype has a count of ten or more. The V gene is TRBV7-2, the J gene TRBJ2-7; no clear D. V was pared by 5 bases and J by 2 bases, with 13 bases between. The CDR3 spans 14 residues. The germline gives CDR1 SGHTA, CDR2 FQGNSA. CDR3 protein: CASSPPALAYEQYF. The CDR3 coding sequence is TGTGCCAGCAGCCCCCCAGCCCTTGCCTACGAGCAGTACTTC.

This chain connects TRBV19 to TRBJ2-1; D call uncertain. CDR1 is LNHDA, CDR2 SQIVND, per germline (reference sequence). The length of the CDR3 is 13 residues. V lost 3 bases to trimming and J lost 12 bases, with 15 bases between them. CDR3: CASSMGYGSLQFF. The DNA for the CDR3 is TGTGCCAGTAGTATGGGATATGGATCCCTGCAGTTCTTC.

This clonotype was observed many times. The chain links TRBV20-1 to TRBJ2-1; D is uncertain. V was shortened by 3 bases and J by 9 bases, with 18 bases between the two germline ends. This CDR3 comprises 14 residues. Germline V gene sequence: CDR1 DFQATT, CDR2 SNEGSKA (reference sequence). CDR3 protein: CSARVDGGVGEQFF. The CDR3 bases are TGCAGTGCTAGGGTGGACGGTGGGGTGGGTGAGCAGTTCTTC.

There are many counts of this clonotype. The CDR3: CASSPLPGTGIEQYF. CDR3 bases: TGTGCCAGCAGCCCTCTCCCGGGGACAGGGATAGAGCAGTACTTC. The chain employs TRBV3-1 and TRBJ2-7; 9 nucleotides line up with TRBD1. The junction had 11 bases not matched to a gene; V was cut back by 4 bases and J by 7 bases. CDR1 LGHDT and CDR2 YNNKEL come from the germline V gene (reference sequence). The CDR3 covers 15 residues.

This clonotype was detected many times. This chain links TRBV4-2 with TRBJ1-5, with 8 bases that match TRBD1. The CDR3 extends over 15 amino acids. J gave up 7 bases and V 0 bases, and 5 bases lay outside the gene matches. Germline values: CDR1 LGHNA, CDR2 YNFKEQ. This CDR3 reads CASSQDQGAWQPQHF. The CDR3 nucleotides read TGTGCCAGCAGCCAAGACCAGGGGGCATGGCAGCCCCAGCATTTT.